This TCR beta chain came from a study of PD-L1 blockade in urothelial cancer. Noted time point: peripheral blood 6 weeks after treatment start. Libraries were prepared by immunoSEQ multiplex PCR; TCRdb keeps only in-frame clonotypes and omits some of them. Here the sample spans 100,000 to 150,000 clones, roughly 86% being singletons. Deletions cut 4 bases from V and 11 bases from J, with 14 bases between. Germline V gives CDR1 MNHNS, CDR2 SASEGT. CDR3 size: 12 residues. The V and J genes are TRBV6-1 and TRBJ1-1; D not certain. The receptor was isolated from a man aged 50-60 years with urothelial cancer. The sequenced sample was PBMCs, obtained around atezolizumab (anti-PD-L1) treatment. CDR3 residues: CASSARVLGAFF. Written as DNA, the CDR3 is TGTGCCAGCAGTGCCCGTGTTCTCGGGGCTTTCTTT.